This record concerns one T cell receptor (beta chain) sequence. Measured with immunoSEQ multiplex PCR; TCRdb has only the in-frame clones, and not every one. The sample holds about 88,000 clones, approximately 93% seen once. This entry comes from a study of control samples from healthy donors and cancer patients. This CDR3 spans 16 amino acids. CDR1 is SGHRS, CDR2 YFSETQ, per germline. The V end lost 1 base, the J end lost 3 bases, and 17 bases lay between the germline ends. The chain links TRBV5-1 to TRBJ2-7; D uncertain. The source material was blood. This TCR derives from a young man in good health. The CDR3 nucleotides read TGCGCCAGCAGCTTGAGTGTCTCTATTATAAACTACGAGCAGTACTTC. Its translation is CASSLSVSIINYEQYF.